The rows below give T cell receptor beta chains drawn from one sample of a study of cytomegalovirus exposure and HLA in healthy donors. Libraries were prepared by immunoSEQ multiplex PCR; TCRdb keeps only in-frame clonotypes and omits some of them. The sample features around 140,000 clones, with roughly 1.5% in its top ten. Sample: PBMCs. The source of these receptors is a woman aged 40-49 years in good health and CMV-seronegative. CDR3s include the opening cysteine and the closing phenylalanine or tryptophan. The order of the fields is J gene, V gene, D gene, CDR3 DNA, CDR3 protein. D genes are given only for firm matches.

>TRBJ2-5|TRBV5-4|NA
TGTGCCAGCAGCTTAGGAGGGGAAGAGACCCAGTACTTC
CASSLGGEETQYF
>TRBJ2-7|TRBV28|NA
TGTGCCAGCAGTTCAGGGGACGTTGGCCTCTACGAGCAGTACTTC
CASSSGDVGLYEQYF
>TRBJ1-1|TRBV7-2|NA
TGTGCCAGCAGCCCTCGGGGGGCCGAGGGCACTGAAGCTTTCTTT
CASSPRGAEGTEAFF
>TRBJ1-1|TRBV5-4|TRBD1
TGTGCCAGCAGCCGCCGGGACAGACCCTTGAACACTGAAGCTTTCTTT
CASSRRDRPLNTEAFF
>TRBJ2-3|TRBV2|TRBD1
TGCGCCAGCAGTCTAGAGCAGGGGGCTGAGACGCAGTATTTT
CASSLEQGAETQYF
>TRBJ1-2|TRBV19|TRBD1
TGTGCCAGTAGTCCGGACAGGGGCTCCTATGGCTACACCTTC
CASSPDRGSYGYTF
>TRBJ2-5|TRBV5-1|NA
TGCGCCAGCAGCCTAAGCCAAGAGACCCAGTACTTC
CASSLSQETQYF
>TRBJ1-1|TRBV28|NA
TGTGCCAGCAGTTTATTCGGGGGGCTGGGCACTGAAGCTTTCTTT
CASSLFGGLGTEAFF
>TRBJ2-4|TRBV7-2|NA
TGTGCCAGCAGCCAGGGGGGTATCGGAAACATTCAGTACTTC
CASSQGGIGNIQYF
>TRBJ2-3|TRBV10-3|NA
TGTGCCATCAGTGATCCACATTCGAGCACAGATACGCAGTATTTT
CAISDPHSSTDTQYF
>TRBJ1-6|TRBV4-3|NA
TGCGCCAGCAGCCAATCCTGGGCGGGTCAGGATTCACCCCTCCACTTT
CASSQSWAGQDSPLHF
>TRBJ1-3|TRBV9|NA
TGTGTCAGCAGCGGTGGGCTAGGGGCTGGGTCTGGAAACACCATATATTTT
CVSSGGLGAGSGNTIYF
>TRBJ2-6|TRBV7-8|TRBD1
TGTGCCAGCAGCCCCACAGGGGGACCGGCTGGGGCCAACGTCCTGACTTTC
CASSPTGGPAGANVLTF
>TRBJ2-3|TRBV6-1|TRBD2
TGTGCCAGCGTAACGGGACTAGAATCAGATACGCAGTATTTT
CASVTGLESDTQYF
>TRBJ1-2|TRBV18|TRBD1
TGTGCCAGCTCACCGGTAACCGGGACAGGGGGCAATAAGGGCTACACCTTC
CASSPVTGTGGNKGYTF
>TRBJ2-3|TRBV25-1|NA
TGTGCCAGCAGTGAATACCCTGGAGGTACGCAGTATTTT
CASSEYPGGTQYF
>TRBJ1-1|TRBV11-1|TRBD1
TGTGCCAGCAGCCCCGGACAGGGACGTATGAACACTGAAGCTTTCTTT
CASSPGQGRMNTEAFF
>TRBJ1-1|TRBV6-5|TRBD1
TGTGCCAGCAGCCCCGGGACAGTGAACACTGAAGCTTTCTTT
CASSPGTVNTEAFF
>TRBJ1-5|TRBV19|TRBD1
TGTGCCAGTAGCCGAGGACAGGACAACAATCAGCCCCAGCATTTT
CASSRGQDNNQPQHF
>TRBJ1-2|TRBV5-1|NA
TGCGCCAGCAGCCCGGGAGGATCTAACTATGGCTACACCTTC
CASSPGGSNYGYTF
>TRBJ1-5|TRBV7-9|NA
TGTGCCAGCAGCTTAGGCGACAATAGCAATCAGCCCCAGCATTTT
CASSLGDNSNQPQHF
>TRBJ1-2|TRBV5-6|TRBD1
TGTGCCAGCAGCAGGCCGGGACATCAACAGGGGTACACCTTC
CASSRPGHQQGYTF
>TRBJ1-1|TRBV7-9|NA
TGTGCCAGCAGCCGGGGGGGCACTGAAGCTTTCTTT
CASSRGGTEAFF
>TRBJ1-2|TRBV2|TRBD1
TGTGCCAGCAGCCTGACAGGGGAAGGCTACACCTTC
CASSLTGEGYTF
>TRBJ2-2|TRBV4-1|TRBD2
TGCGCCAGCAGCCGGGAGGGGACCGGGGAGCTGTTTTTT
CASSREGTGELFF
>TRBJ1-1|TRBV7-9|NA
TGTGCCAGCAGCTTAGGCGGGACCACTGAAGCTTTCTTT
CASSLGGTTEAFF
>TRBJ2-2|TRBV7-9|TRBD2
TGTGCCAGCAGCTTAGAAGCGCGGGGGGGTCAGAACACCGGGGAGCTGTTTTTT
CASSLEARGGQNTGELFF
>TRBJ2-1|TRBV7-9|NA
TGTGCCAGCAGCTTAAACCCGGGCCAGGGTGTCTTAAATGAGCAGTTCTTC
CASSLNPGQGVLNEQFF
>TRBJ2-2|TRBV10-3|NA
TGTGCCGCCAAGGTCGGGTTGGTGAACACCGGGGAGCTGTTTTTT
CAAKVGLVNTGELFF
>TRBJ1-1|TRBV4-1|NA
TGCGCCAGCAGCCAAGAGGGGGCTGGGATGAACACTGAAGCTTTCTTT
CASSQEGAGMNTEAFF
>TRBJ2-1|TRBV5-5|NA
TGTGCCAGCAGCTCAGGGGTGGATGAGCAGTTCTTC
CASSSGVDEQFF
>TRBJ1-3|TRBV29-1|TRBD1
TGCAGCGCCACAGGGGCTGGAAACACCATATATTTT
CSATGAGNTIYF
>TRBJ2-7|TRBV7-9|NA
TGTGCCAGCTCCTGGCCTGGGGGGGGGCCAGACGAGCAGTACTTC
CASSWPGGGPDEQYF
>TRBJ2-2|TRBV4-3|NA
TGCGCCAGCAGCCAAGCCACAGGTCTAGGGGTTCGAACCGGGGAGCTGTTTTTT
CASSQATGLGVRTGELFF
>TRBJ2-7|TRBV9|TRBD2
TGTGCCAGCAGCGTAGATCTAGCGGGGGGGGAGCAGTACTTC
CASSVDLAGGEQYF
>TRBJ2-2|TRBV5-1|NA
TGCGCCAGCAGCTTGACGACAGATAACACCGGGGAGCTGTTTTTT
CASSLTTDNTGELFF
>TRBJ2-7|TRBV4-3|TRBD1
TGCGCCAGCAGCCCCGGCCAGGGGGTGGGCGAGCAGTACTTC
CASSPGQGVGEQYF
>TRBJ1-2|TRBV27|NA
TGTGCCAGCAGTCCTGACAGTGTAAGAAACTATGGCTACACCTTC
CASSPDSVRNYGYTF
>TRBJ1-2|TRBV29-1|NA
TGCAGCGTCTCAGGATTTGATGGCTACACCTTC
CSVSGFDGYTF
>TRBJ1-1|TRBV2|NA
TGTGCCAGCAGCTCCTTAGGGCAGGTCGGGGAAAACACTGGAGCTTTCTTT
CASSSLGQVGENTGAFF
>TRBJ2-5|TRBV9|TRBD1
TGTGCCAGCAGCCCTACAGGGGGCTGGGAGACCCAGTACTTC
CASSPTGGWETQYF
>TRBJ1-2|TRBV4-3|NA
TGCGCCAGCAGCCAAGATCGGGGAGACTATGGCTACACCTTC
CASSQDRGDYGYTF
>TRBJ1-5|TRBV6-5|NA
TGTGCCAGCAGTTACTCCCCCCCCAATAGCAATCAGCCCCAGCATTTT
CASSYSPPNSNQPQHF
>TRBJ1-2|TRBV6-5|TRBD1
TGTGCCAGCAGTTTCACGCACAGGGGACCGGGAGGCTACACCTTC
CASSFTHRGPGGYTF
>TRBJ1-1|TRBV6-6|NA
TGTGCCAGCAATTTCGAAGCCTTTAACACTGAAGCTTTCTTT
CASNFEAFNTEAFF
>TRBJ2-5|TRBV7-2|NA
TGTGCCAGCAGCCCAGATATGTACCAAGAGACCCAGTACTTC
CASSPDMYQETQYF
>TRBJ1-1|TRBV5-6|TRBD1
TGTGCCAGCAGCTCGGGACAGGTGAACACTGAAGCTTTCTTT
CASSSGQVNTEAFF
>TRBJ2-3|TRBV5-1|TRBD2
TGCGCCAGCAGCTCCGGGGGGTCGGCCTTAACAGATACGCAGTATTTT
CASSSGGSALTDTQYF